This is a list of T cell receptor beta chains from one sample in a study of blood T cell repertoires in COVID-19. Produced via immunoSEQ multiplex PCR; TCRdb's table is partial and in-frame only. The repertoire holds approximately 500,000 clones, with 70% to 90% as singletons. Sequenced material: peripheral blood. Source of these receptors: a woman aged 50 to 60 with COVID-19, enrolled during active disease. The CDR3 runs from the conserved cysteine through the conserved F or W. The D gene is left open where the match is weak. Part of the rows lack a size; the others show once, few, many or a class for expanded clones.

DNA | CDR3 | size | V | D | J
TGTGCCAGCAGCTTACAGGGGCGGGATGGCTACACCTTC | CASSLQGRDGYTF | . | TRBV7-9 | . | TRBJ1-2
TGCAGCGTTATGACAGGGGGCGATTCACCCCTCCACTTT | CSVMTGGDSPLHF | . | TRBV29-1 | TRBD1 | TRBJ1-6
TGTGCCAGCAGTGAAGCGGGACAATTCTCTAACTATGGCTACACCTTC | CASSEAGQFSNYGYTF | . | TRBV2 | . | TRBJ1-2
TGTGCCAGTAGTGGCCCTCATAATGGTCGTTACGAGCAGTACTTC | CASSGPHNGRYEQYF | . | TRBV19 | . | TRBJ2-7
TGTGCCAGCTCACAGCCACAGGGCTCTGAAGCTTTCTTT | CASSQPQGSEAFF | . | TRBV18 | . | TRBJ1-1
TGTGCCAGCAGCGTGGGACTAGCGGGGGGGATCTACGAGCAGTACTTC | CASSVGLAGGIYEQYF | . | TRBV9 | TRBD2 | TRBJ2-7
TGTGCCAGCAGTCGTCCGGGGGGTAGACAGTTCTTC | CASSRPGGRQFF | . | TRBV12-3/TRBV12-4 | TRBD2 | TRBJ2-1
TGTGCCAGTATTCCCCGGGACAGGGGGCGCGGCGGCTATGGCTACACCTTC | CASIPRDRGRGGYGYTF | . | TRBV19 | TRBD1 | TRBJ1-2
TGTGCCTGGAGTGTGGAAGGAGGGAGGGACACCTTC | CAWSVEGGRDTF | many | TRBV30 | . | TRBJ1-2
TGTGCCAGTAGTATGCACAGGGGCGCAGATACGCAGTATTTT | CASSMHRGADTQYF | . | TRBV19 | TRBD1 | TRBJ2-3
TGTGCCAGCAGCTTAGAAGTTTGGGACAGGGGCGAGCAGTACTTC | CASSLEVWDRGEQYF | . | TRBV11-2 | TRBD1 | TRBJ2-7
TGTGCCAGCAGCCGGACAGGGGGTCCGGGTCAGCCCCAGCATTTT | CASSRTGGPGQPQHF | few | TRBV7-2 | TRBD1 | TRBJ1-5
TGTGCCATGCAACAGGGGGCCGGGAACACTGAAGCTTTCTTT | CAMQQGAGNTEAFF | . | TRBV28 | TRBD1 | TRBJ1-1
TGTGCCAGCAGCCAAGAAGTGGGGAGGGCACCCGGGTACAATGAGCAGTTCTTC | CASSQEVGRAPGYNEQFF | . | TRBV14 | TRBD2 | TRBJ2-1
TGTGCCAGCACCCCACGGGGGTCCGTCTTCGAGCAGTACTTC | CASTPRGSVFEQYF | . | TRBV27 | . | TRBJ2-7
TGTGCCAGCAGCAAAGGACTCCAGAGCAATCAGCCCCAGCATTTT | CASSKGLQSNQPQHF | . | TRBV5-8 | . | TRBJ1-5
TGTGCCAGTAGTAAGCAGGGGGACGTTGGCGAGCAGTACTTC | CASSKQGDVGEQYF | . | TRBV19 | TRBD1 | TRBJ2-7
TGTGCCAGTAGTATCCGGGACAGGTCCTACGAGCAGTACTTC | CASSIRDRSYEQYF | . | TRBV19 | TRBD1 | TRBJ2-7
TGTGCCTGGACAGGGTCCGGAAACACCATATATTTT | CAWTGSGNTIYF | . | TRBV30 | . | TRBJ1-3
TGTGCCAGCAGCTCCTTTGGGACAGGTTATAGTGGCTACACCTTC | CASSSFGTGYSGYTF | once | TRBV11-1 | TRBD1 | TRBJ1-2
TGTGCCAGCAGTTTCGGGGGGGGTGGGCAGTACTTC | CASSFGGGGQYF | . | TRBV13 | TRBD2 | TRBJ2-7
TGTGCCAGCTCACCACCGGAACCCTCGGGGGAAAAACTGTTTTTT | CASSPPEPSGEKLFF | . | TRBV18 | . | TRBJ1-4
TGTGCCAGCAGAGACTTGACGACGGCTGCCCAGACTTTCTATGGCTACACCTTC | CASRDLTTAAQTFYGYTF | . | TRBV9 | . | TRBJ1-2
TGTGCCAGCAGTTTTTCGACTGGGCCCCAGCATTTT | CASSFSTGPQHF | . | TRBV27 | . | TRBJ1-5
TGTGCCAGCTCACCGGGAGCCGGGGAGCTGTTTTTT | CASSPGAGELFF | . | TRBV18 | . | TRBJ2-2
TGTGCCTGGATGGGCAGGGGATCTGAGACCCAGTACTTC | CAWMGRGSETQYF | . | TRBV30 | . | TRBJ2-5